This T cell receptor (beta chain) was captured by sequencing in a study of blood T cell repertoires in COVID-19. People in the exposed group encountered a COVID-19 case within 2 weeks before entering the study. V lost 6 bases and J lost 1; bases outside the gene matches: 8. From germline, CDR1 is MDHEN and CDR2 SYDVKM. This CDR3 has 15 amino acids. Method: immunoSEQ multiplex PCR; TCRdb's copy keeps in-frame clones and lacks some. Of a few hundred thousand clones in the sample, approximately 91% were seen once. Sequencing was done on a sample of PBMCs or T cells enriched from blood (not recorded which). This chain uses TRBV28 with TRBJ2-5, with TRBD1 matching 7 bases. This receptor was taken from a woman in her 30s who had been exposed to COVID-19. The CDR3 DNA reads TGTGCCAGCAGCCCAGGACAGGCGGGCCAAGAGACCCAGTACTTC. Translating it yields CASSPGQAGQETQYF. The full variable domain, in which reference TRBV28 and TRBJ2-5 provide the parts outside the CDR3, is DVKVTQSSRYLVKRTGEKVFLECVQDMDHENMFWYRQDPGLGLRLIYFSYDVKMKEKGDIPEGYSVSREKKERFSLILESASTNQTSMYLCASSPGQAGQETQYFGPGTRLLVL.